Described below is a single TCR beta chain sequence and its context. It lacks a known antigen. No base quality values were provided; no much bigger clone lies one nucleotide off. Each collaborating institution followed its own protocols to collect whole blood in K2EDTA tubes. For TCRbeta analysis, collaborator samples were shipped as frozen whole blood, as isolated PBMCs, or as DNA extracted from either sample type. The sample originates from a study of blood T cell repertoires in COVID-19 (dated by TCRdb to between 2020 and 2021). Context from the whole study: The collaborator samples originated in the United States, Italy and Spain and spanned the acute and convalescent phases of COVID-19. The prospective study material was composed of cDNA or gDNA derived from T cells, B-cell-depleted T cells, or PBMCs. The dataset comprised deeply sampled blood TCRbeta repertoires from subjects exposed to, actively infected with, or recovered from COVID-19. Where available, HLA class I and class II types were obtained from metadata supplied by the sample provider rather than from assay-based typing. The repertoires were released in a freely available public database meant as a resource for research on the immune response to SARS-CoV-2. The sample metadata nearly always contained a de-identified subject ID, COVID-19 status, age in years and sex. Samples came from the ongoing ImmuneRACE study (first 160 participants) plus 1,254 subjects from 6 global collaborators.

Broad study findings and their caveats: Clinical and demographic metadata were provided uncurated, with the amount varying by source and participant.

Trimming takes 8 bases from V and 8 bases from J, and the germline ends sit 17 bases apart. Per the germline V gene, MDHEN is the CDR1 and SYDVKM is the CDR2. The CDR3 numbers 13 residues from cysteine through phenylalanine. Only CDR3 DNA is held: 39 bases, read in frame from base 1. TCRbeta CDR3 regions were amplified from genomic DNA using the immunoSEQ Assay, a bias-controlled multiplex PCR. The authors' analysis ran thus. Nucleated cell counts per sample were estimated from amplification of reference gene primers within the assay. To quantify the absolute abundance of each unique TCRbeta CDR3 rearrangement, sequence reads were collapsed and filtered. For each sample, productive Simpson clonality was calculated by taking the square root of Simpson's diversity index across productive rearrangements. TCRdb limited this immuneACCESS table to in-frame rearrangements with V and J called. A share of clones is missing; checked studies link under half to unresolved V genes, and the rest is unexplained. That table furnishes V, J and clone size, whereas the DNA furnished D and trimming. Within this sample are approximately 94,000 clones, with approximately 90% of them counted one time only. The ten largest clones add up to 4.5% to 5.5% of the sample.

The sequenced material came from peripheral blood. The receptor's source is a woman of 80 years or more with active COVID-19. In this chain, TRBV28 is recombined with TRBJ2-3, with the D gene too uncertain to name. The CDR3: CASGLEASGTQYF. The sequenced DNA: TGTGCCAGCGGGTTAGAAGCCTCGGGTACGCAGTATTTT.